This is a list of T cell receptor beta chains from one sample in a study of cytomegalovirus exposure and HLA in healthy donors. This table comes from immunoSEQ multiplex PCR, and its TCRdb copy is limited to in-frame clones, with some not included. Here the sample spans around 110,000 clones, approximately 80% being singletons. The sequencing input was PBMCs. The receptors were gathered from a man younger than 40 in good health and CMV-seropositive. The CDR3 runs from the conserved cysteine through the conserved F or W. D genes are given only for firm matches. Size is stated for part of the rows, as once, few or many counts, or as a class when the clone is expanded.

CDR3aa	CDR3nt	v_gene	d_gene	j_gene	abundance
CASSSHWAGTGNTPSTDTQYF	TGTGCCAGCAGCTCCCATTGGGCCGGGACAGGGAACACACCAAGCACAGATACGCAGTATTTT	TRBV12-1	.	TRBJ2-3	.
CASRGTGYEQYF	TGTGCCAGCAGAGGCACAGGCTACGAGCAGTACTTT	TRBV2	.	TRBJ2-7	.
CASSPALAGFSYEQFF	TGTGCCAGCAGTCCTGCACTAGCGGGATTTTCGTATGAGCAGTTCTTC	TRBV5-4	TRBD2	TRBJ2-1	.
CASSYQGGYGYTF	TGTGCCAGCAGTTACCAGGGAGGCTATGGCTACACCTTC	TRBV6-5	.	TRBJ1-2	.
CASSIGSAGATEAFF	TGTGCCAGTAGTATAGGGTCTGCAGGGGCCACAGAAGCTTTCTTT	TRBV19	.	TRBJ1-1	.
CASSRTGDGAFF	TGTGCCAGCAGTCGAACAGGGGACGGAGCTTTCTTT	TRBV6-1	TRBD1	TRBJ1-1	.
CASSSEPGQLYEQYF	TGCGCCAGCAGCTCAGAACCGGGACAGCTCTACGAGCAGTACTTC	TRBV5-1	TRBD1	TRBJ2-7	.
CASSQEALGAQYF	TGCGCCAGCAGCCAAGAGGCTTTAGGGGCCCAGTACTTC	TRBV4-1	.	TRBJ2-5	.
CASSTGLLENEKLFF	TGTGCCAGCAGCACCGGACTTCTGGAGAATGAAAAACTGTTTTTT	TRBV11-1	.	TRBJ1-4	.
CASGDRVSWPQHF	TGTGCTAGTGGCGACAGGGTAAGTTGGCCCCAGCATTTT	TRBV12-5	TRBD1	TRBJ1-5	once
CASSLSWHSDQPQHF	TGTGCCAGCAGCTTGTCATGGCATTCCGATCAGCCCCAGCATTTT	TRBV5-6	.	TRBJ1-5	.
CATSRVDQPQHF	TGTGCCACCAGCAGGGTAGATCAGCCCCAGCATTTT	TRBV15	.	TRBJ1-5	once
CASSLDFEGYEQYF	TGTGCCAGCAGCTTAGATTTCGAGGGCTACGAGCAGTACTTC	TRBV11-2	.	TRBJ2-7	.
CASSDDGRAGDTQYF	TGTGCCAGCAGTGATGATGGTCGGGCGGGGGATACGCAGTATTTT	TRBV6-1	.	TRBJ2-3	.
CSVAWAGVYNEQFF	TGCAGCGTTGCCTGGGCGGGGGTTTACAATGAGCAGTTCTTC	TRBV29-1	TRBD2	TRBJ2-1	once
CASSQGSGQGAIDSPLHF	TGCGCCAGCAGCCAAGGATCGGGACAGGGGGCGATTGATTCACCCCTCCACTTT	TRBV4-3	TRBD1	TRBJ1-6	.
CASSEGESYSGNTIYF	TGTGCCAGCAGCGAAGGGGAGAGCTACTCTGGAAACACCATATATTTT	TRBV2	.	TRBJ1-3	.
CAWRKRTGGTGELFF	TGTGCCTGGAGGAAAAGGACAGGGGGCACCGGGGAGCTGTTTTTT	TRBV30	TRBD1	TRBJ2-2	.
CASSPRPGGTNTGELFF	TGTGCCAGCAGTCCAAGACCTGGGGGGACGAACACCGGGGAGCTGTTTTTT	TRBV27	.	TRBJ2-2	once
CASSGGQGAEAFF	TGTGCCAGCAGTGGAGGACAGGGGGCTGAAGCTTTCTTT	TRBV2	TRBD1	TRBJ1-1	.
CASSVDEGREKLFF	TGTGCCAGCAGCGTAGATGAGGGGAGGGAAAAACTGTTTTTT	TRBV9	.	TRBJ1-4	few
CATRRLAANTGELFF	TGTGCCACCAGACGACTAGCTGCGAACACCGGGGAGCTGTTTTTT	TRBV6-1	TRBD2	TRBJ2-2	once
CASSQEKRLSGLVTYEQYF	TGCGCCAGCAGCCAAGAAAAGAGGCTTAGCGGGTTAGTTACCTACGAGCAGTACTTC	TRBV4-3	TRBD2	TRBJ2-7	.
CASSGTGTNEKLFF	TGTGCCAGCAGCGGGACAGGGACTAATGAAAAACTGTTTTTT	TRBV6-6	TRBD1	TRBJ1-4	.
CATSRSPETDYGYTF	TGTGCCACCAGCAGGTCCCCCGAAACGGACTATGGCTACACCTTC	TRBV15	.	TRBJ1-2	.
CASSYQRRQGRGKLFF	TGTGCCAGCAGTTACCAAAGGCGACAGGGACGCGGAAAACTGTTTTTT	TRBV27	TRBD1	TRBJ1-4	.
CASSARLAGEYNEQFF	TGTGCCAGCAGCGCCCGACTAGCGGGGGAGTACAATGAGCAGTTCTTC	TRBV7-6	TRBD2	TRBJ2-1	.
CASSPQPPGTGYGYTF	TGCGCCAGCAGCCCCCAGCCCCCTGGGACAGGATATGGCTACACCTTC	TRBV5-1	TRBD1	TRBJ1-2	.
CASSSPGLAPQETQYF	TGTGCCAGCAGTTCCCCGGGACTAGCGCCCCAAGAGACCCAGTACTTC	TRBV28	TRBD2	TRBJ2-5	.
CASSLAGRNTEAFF	TGTGCCAGCAGCTTGGCTGGCAGGAACACTGAAGCTTTCTTT	TRBV5-6	.	TRBJ1-1	.
CASSLDGAGGRPPYGYTF	TGTGCCAGCAGCTTAGACGGGGCAGGGGGCCGGCCTCCGTATGGCTACACCTTC	TRBV7-9	TRBD1	TRBJ1-2	.
CASSQQGTVNTGELFF	TGCGCCAGCAGCCAACAGGGGACGGTGAACACCGGGGAGCTGTTTTTT	TRBV4-3	.	TRBJ2-2	.
CASSLTGTGPAYEQFF	TGTGCCAGCAGCTTAACCGGGACAGGGCCGGCCTATGAGCAGTTCTTC	TRBV5-5	TRBD1	TRBJ2-1	once
CASSLPSGNTGELFF	TGTGCCAGCAGTCTCCCTAGCGGTAACACCGGGGAGCTGTTTTTT	TRBV28	TRBD2	TRBJ2-2	.
CASSRFNGGNSDTQYF	TGCGCCAGCAGCCGCTTTAACGGGGGGAATTCAGATACGCAGTATTTT	TRBV4-3	TRBD2	TRBJ2-3	once
CSVGLQGVEQYF	TGCAGCGTTGGCTTGCAGGGCGTTGAGCAGTACTTC	TRBV29-1	.	TRBJ2-7	.
CASSLLLAGETQYF	TGCGCCAGCAGCTTGTTACTAGCTGGGGAGACCCAGTACTTC	TRBV5-1	.	TRBJ2-5	.
CASSLVGGNTEAFF	TGTGCCAGCAGCTTAGTAGGGGGTAACACTGAAGCTTTCTTT	TRBV7-2	.	TRBJ1-1	.
CASRAGTGYQPQHF	TGTGCCAGTCGAGCCGGGACAGGGTATCAGCCCCAGCATTTT	TRBV27	TRBD1	TRBJ1-5	.
CASSQGPTEAFF	TGTGCCAGCAGCCAGGGGCCCACTGAAGCTTTCTTT	TRBV7-6	.	TRBJ1-1	once